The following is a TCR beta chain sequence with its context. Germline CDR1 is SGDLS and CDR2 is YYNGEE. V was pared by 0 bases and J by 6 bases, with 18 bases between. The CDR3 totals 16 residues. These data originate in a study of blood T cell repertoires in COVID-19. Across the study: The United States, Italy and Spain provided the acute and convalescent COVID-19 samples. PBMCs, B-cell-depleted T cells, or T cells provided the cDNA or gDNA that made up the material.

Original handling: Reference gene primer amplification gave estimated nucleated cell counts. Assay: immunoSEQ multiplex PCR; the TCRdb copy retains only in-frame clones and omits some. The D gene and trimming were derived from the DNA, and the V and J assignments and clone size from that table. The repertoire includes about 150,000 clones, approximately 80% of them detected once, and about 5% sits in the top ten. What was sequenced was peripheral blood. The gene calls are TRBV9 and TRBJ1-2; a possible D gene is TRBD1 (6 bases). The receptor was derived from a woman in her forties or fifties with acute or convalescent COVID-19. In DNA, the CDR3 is TGTGCCAGCAGCGTAGGAGGGGGAGTCCCTCGGGATGGCTACACCTTC. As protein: CASSVGGGVPRDGYTF. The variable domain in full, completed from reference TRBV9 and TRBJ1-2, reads DSGVTQTPKHLITATGQRVTLRCSPRSGDLSVYWYQQSLDQGLQFLIQYYNGEERAKGNILERFSAQQFPDLHSELNLSSLELGDSALYFCASSVGGGVPRDGYTFGSGTRLTVV.